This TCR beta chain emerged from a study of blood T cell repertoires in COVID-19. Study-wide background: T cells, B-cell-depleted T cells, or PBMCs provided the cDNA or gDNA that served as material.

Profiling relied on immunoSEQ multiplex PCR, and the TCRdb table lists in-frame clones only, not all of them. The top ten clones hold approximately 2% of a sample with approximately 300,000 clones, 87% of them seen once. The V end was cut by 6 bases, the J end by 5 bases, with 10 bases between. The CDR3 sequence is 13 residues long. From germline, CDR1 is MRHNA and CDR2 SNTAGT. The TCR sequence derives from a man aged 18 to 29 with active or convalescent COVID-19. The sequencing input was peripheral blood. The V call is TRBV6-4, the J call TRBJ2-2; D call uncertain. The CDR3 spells CASSPSETGELFF. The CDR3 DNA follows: TGTGCCAGCAGCCCCAGTGAAACCGGGGAGCTGTTTTTT.